The TCR beta chain under discussion was sequenced for a study of T cells in Graves' hyperthyroidism and ophthalmopathy. TCR beta CDR3 region amplification was performed from RNA transcripts. A set of HTBI primers served as the primers for a first-round RT-PCR of the TCR CDR3. One entry per CDR3 protein results from TCRdb running MiXCR on the multiplex PCR reads. The table includes approximately 600,000 distinct CDR3 sequences, roughly 14% detected once. This clonotype showed up many times. The source is a woman aged 40 to 49 with Graves' ophthalmopathy. Sequenced material: blood.

For the CDR3, the DNA is TGCAGCGTTGAAGGGTGGTCGGGGCACCATTATGGCTACACCTTC. The encoded protein is CSVEGWSGHHYGYTF. The chain combines TRBV29-1 with TRBJ1-2; D might be TRBD1 (5 bases). V was shortened by 1 base and J by 5 bases, with 17 bases between the two germline ends. The CDR3 has 15 residues. Germline V gene lookup returns CDR1 SQVTM and CDR2 ANQGSEA.